This TCR beta chain derives from a study of T cell responses to AZD1222 COVID-19 vaccine. Study details: Second-dose groups at about 4 or about 12 weeks were pooled.

Broader study findings: Variant regions that are unmutated are reportedly the target of nearly half of spike-specific TCRs.

Produced via immunoSEQ multiplex PCR; TCRdb's table is partial and in-frame only. The table shows about 120,000 clones, with approximately 90% occurring only once. Germline V lookup: CDR1 GTSNPN, CDR2 SVGIG (reference sequence). The CDR3 sequence is 9 residues long. The germline V and J ends were trimmed by 5 bases and 8 bases, with 6 bases remaining between them. As for this clone: What it binds is unknown.

The starting material was peripheral blood, obtained on day 0 of AZD1222 vaccination. The gene calls are TRBV30 and TRBJ1-2, with D hard to call. The source is an adult in good health. This CDR3 reads CAWDEGYTF. The CDR3 bases are TGTGCCTGGGATGAGGGCTACACCTTC.